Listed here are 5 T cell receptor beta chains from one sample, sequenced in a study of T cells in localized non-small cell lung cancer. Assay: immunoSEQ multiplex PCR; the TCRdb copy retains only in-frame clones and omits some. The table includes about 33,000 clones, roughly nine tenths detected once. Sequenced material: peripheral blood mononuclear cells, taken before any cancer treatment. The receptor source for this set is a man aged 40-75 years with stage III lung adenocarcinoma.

CDR3 sequence (DNA): TGTGCCAGCAGCCAACAGGGGACCGGGGAGCTGTTTTTT. It is translated as CASSQQGTGELFF. The chain links TRBV7-3 to TRBJ2-2; 7 bases fit TRBD1. CDR1 is SGHTA and CDR2 is FQGTGA in the germline V gene. The CDR3 has 13 amino acids. V gave up 5 bases and J gave up 5 bases; unmatched junction bases: 2.

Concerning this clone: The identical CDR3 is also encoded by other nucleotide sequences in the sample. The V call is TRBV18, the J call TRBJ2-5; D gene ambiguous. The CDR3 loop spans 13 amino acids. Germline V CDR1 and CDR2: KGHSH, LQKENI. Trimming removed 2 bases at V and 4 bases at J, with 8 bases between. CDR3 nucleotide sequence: TGTGCCAGCTCACCAGGGATGGGAGAGACCCAGTACTTC. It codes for CASSPGMGETQYF.

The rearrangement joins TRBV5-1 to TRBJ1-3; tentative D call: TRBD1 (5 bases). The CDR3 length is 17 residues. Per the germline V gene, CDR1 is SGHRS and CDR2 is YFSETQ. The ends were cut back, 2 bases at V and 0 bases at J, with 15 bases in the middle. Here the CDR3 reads CASSLQPGPSSGNTIYF. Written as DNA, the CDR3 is TGCGCCAGCAGCTTACAACCGGGGCCTAGCTCTGGAAACACCATATATTTT.

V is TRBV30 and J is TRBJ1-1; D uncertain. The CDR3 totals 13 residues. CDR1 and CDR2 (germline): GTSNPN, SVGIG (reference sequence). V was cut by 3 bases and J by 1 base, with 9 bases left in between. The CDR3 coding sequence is TGTGCCTGGAGATCATATGCGAACACTGAAGCTTTCTTT. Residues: CAWRSYANTEAFF.

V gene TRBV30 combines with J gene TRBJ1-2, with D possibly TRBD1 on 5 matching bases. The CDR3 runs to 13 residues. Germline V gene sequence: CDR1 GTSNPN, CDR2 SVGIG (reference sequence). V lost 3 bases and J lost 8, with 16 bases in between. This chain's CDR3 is CAWRLSGLGGYTF. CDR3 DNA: TGTGCCTGGAGATTGTCAGGGTTGGGAGGCTACACCTTC.